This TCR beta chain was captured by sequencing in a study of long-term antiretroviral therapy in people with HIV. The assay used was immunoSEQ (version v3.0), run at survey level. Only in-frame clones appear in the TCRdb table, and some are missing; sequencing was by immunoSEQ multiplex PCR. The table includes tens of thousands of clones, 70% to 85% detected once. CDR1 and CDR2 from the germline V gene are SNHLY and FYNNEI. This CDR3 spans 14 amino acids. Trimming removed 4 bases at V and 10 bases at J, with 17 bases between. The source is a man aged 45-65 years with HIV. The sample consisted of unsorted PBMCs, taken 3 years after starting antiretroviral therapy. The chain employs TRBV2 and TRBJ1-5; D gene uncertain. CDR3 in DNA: TGTGCCAGCAGTGCCGTGCAGGATTACGAACCCCAGCATTTT. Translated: CASSAVQDYEPQHF.